The 30 T cell receptor beta chains below all came from one sample that was sequenced in a study of blood T cell repertoires in COVID-19. Produced via immunoSEQ multiplex PCR; TCRdb's table is partial and in-frame only. Counted here are about 150,000 clones, over 65% occurring once; the ten biggest clones make up around 4.8%. Source material: peripheral blood. The origin of the receptors is a human donor in a cohort sampled during active COVID-19.

The chain has TRBV19 and TRBJ2-7; the match to TRBD2 covers 10 bases. The CDR3 is 13 amino acids. The germline CDR1 and CDR2 sequences are LNHDA and SQIVND (reference sequence). Germline trimming cut 8 bases from V and 2 bases from J; bases unmatched to any gene: 3. The CDR3 DNA follows: TGTGCCAGTGCTAGCGGGGGAACCTACGAGCAGTACTTC. Its translation: CASASGGTYEQYF. The full variable domain, rest sourced from reference TRBV19 and TRBJ2-7, is DGGITQSPKYLFRKEGQNVTLSCEQNLNHDAMYWYRQDPGQGLRLIYYSQIVNDFQKGDIAEGYSVSREKKESFPLTVTSAQKNPTAFYLCASASGGTYEQYFGPGTRLTVT.

Many counts were recorded for this clone. This chain uses TRBV6-5 with TRBJ2-7; TRBD1 matches 8 bases. Germline CDR1 and CDR2: MNHEY and SVGAGI. With V trimmed by 6 bases and J by 0 bases, 7 bases remained unmatched. The CDR3 runs 15 residues. The DNA for the CDR3 is TGTGCCAGCAGAGCCAGGACAGGGAGCTCCTACGAGCAGTACGTC. Its protein product is CASRARTGSSYEQYV.

The chain recombines TRBV28 with TRBJ1-5; D perhaps matches TRBD1 (6 bases). V was cut by 7 bases and J by 6 bases, with 10 bases left in between. This CDR3 is 12 amino acids long. Germline CDR1 MDHEN, CDR2 SYDVKM. The CDR3 nucleotides are TGTGCCAGCACCAGGGGCGGTCAGCCCCAGCATTTT. It is translated as CASTRGGQPQHF. The full variable domain, in which reference TRBV28 and TRBJ1-5 provide the parts outside the CDR3, is DVKVTQSSRYLVKRTGEKVFLECVQDMDHENMFWYRQDPGLGLRLIYFSYDVKMKEKGDIPEGYSVSREKKERFSLILESASTNQTSMYLCASTRGGQPQHFGDGTRLSIL.

The chain links TRBV14 to TRBJ2-2, with 9 bases that match TRBD2. Per germline, CDR1 SGHDN and CDR2 FVKESK. The CDR3 spans 19 residues. The V gene end was trimmed by 3 bases and the J gene end by 4 bases; junction bases not matched to a gene: 15. The CDR3 region has the DNA TGTGCCAGCAGCCACAGAAGCGCCGGGACTAGCAGTTCCACCGGGGAGCTGTTTTTT. This encodes CASSHRSAGTSSSTGELFF. The whole variable domain, remainder taken from reference TRBV14 and TRBJ2-2, is EAGVTQFPSHSVIEKGQTVTLRCDPISGHDNLYWYRRVMGKEIKFLLHFVKESKQDESGMPNNRFLAERTGGTYSTLKVQPAELEDSGVYFCASSHRSAGTSSSTGELFFGEGSRLTVL.

The chain carries TRBV9 and TRBJ1-5, with 7 bases aligning to TRBD1. This CDR3 contains 14 residues. Germline V gene data show CDR1 as SGDLS and CDR2 as YYNGEE. The V and J ends lost 3 bases and 2 bases, in that order; junction bases with no gene match: 2. The DNA for the CDR3 is TGTGCCAGCAGCGCCGGGACAGGCAATCAGCCCCAGCATTTT. It encodes CASSAGTGNQPQHF.

The chain combines TRBV19 with TRBJ2-5; 10 nucleotides line up with TRBD1. The CDR3 is 12 residues long. From germline, CDR1 is LNHDA and CDR2 SQIVND (reference sequence). Trimming cost V 10 bases and J 5 bases; bases outside gene matches: 4. Here the CDR3 DNA reads TGTGCCACTTCGACAGGGGGCGAGACCCAGTACTTC. This encodes CATSTGGETQYF.

This chain connects TRBV5-5 to TRBJ2-2; 10 bases line up with TRBD1. The CDR3 length is 15 residues. CDR1 SGHKS and CDR2 YYEKEE come from the germline V gene (reference sequence). The junction had 4 bases not matched to a gene; V was cut back by 4 bases and J by 4 bases. CDR3 amino acids: CASSQGQGGTGELFF. The DNA for the CDR3 is TGTGCCAGCAGCCAAGGACAGGGGGGCACCGGGGAGCTGTTTTTT.

The chain couples TRBV9 to TRBJ1-1, with D tentatively TRBD1 (6 bases). V lost 3 bases, J lost 1 base, and 10 bases lay in between. This CDR3 has 14 residues. Germline loops: CDR1 SGDLS, CDR2 YYNGEE. The CDR3 DNA follows: TGTGCCAGCAGCGGCAGGGGTAGGAACACTGAAGCTTTCTTT. Its translation: CASSGRGRNTEAFF.

The rearrangement joins TRBV5-4 to TRBJ2-7; D is uncertain. With 4 bases removed from V and 3 bases from J, the gap between germline ends came to 5 bases. CDR3 size: 11 residues. Germline-derived CDR1 and CDR2 are SGHNT and YYREEE (reference sequence). Here the CDR3 DNA reads TGTGCCAGCAGCGACAACTACGAGCAGTACGTC. This translates into CASSDNYEQYV.

This rearrangement joins TRBV2 to TRBJ2-7, with D maybe TRBD2 (6 bases). Trimming left V 6 bases short and J 4 bases short, with 13 bases between. This CDR3 is 13 amino acids long. The germline V gene encodes CDR1 SNHLY and CDR2 FYNNEI. The CDR3 nucleotides are TGTGCCAGCAGGTTGGACGGAGGGTACGAGCAGTACTTC. It is translated as CASRLDGGYEQYF.

This CDR3 is CASSPDYGYTF. CDR3 nucleotides: TGTGCCAGCAGCCCCGACTATGGCTACACCTTC. This chain joins TRBV12-3 or TRBV12-4 and TRBJ1-2; D unclear. V lost 6 bases, J lost 3 bases, and 5 bases lay in between. The CDR3 is made up of 11 amino acids.

The genes are TRBV19 and TRBJ1-5, with 7 bases aligning to TRBD1. This CDR3 is built from 15 residues. Germline V CDR1 and CDR2: LNHDA, SQIVND (reference sequence). V dropped 1 base and J dropped 7; count of bases not matched to a gene: 7. The CDR3 region is CASSIGGGSGQPQHF. The CDR3 region has the DNA TGTGCCAGTAGTATAGGAGGGGGCTCGGGACAGCCCCAGCATTTT. Complete variable domain (other parts from reference TRBV19 and TRBJ1-5): DGGITQSPKYLFRKEGQNVTLSCEQNLNHDAMYWYRQDPGQGLRLIYYSQIVNDFQKGDIAEGYSVSREKKESFPLTVTSAQKNPTAFYLCASSIGGGSGQPQHFGDGTRLSIL.

This chain links TRBV28 with TRBJ2-7, with a possible D match to TRBD2 (5 bases). Trimming pared 6 bases from V and 9 bases from J, leaving 18 bases between. The CDR3 is 13 amino acids. Germline lookup yields CDR1 MDHEN and CDR2 SYDVKM. CDR3 DNA: TGTGCCAGCAGCCGCACGGACTTGGGCGTGCAGTACTTC. Residues: CASSRTDLGVQYF. The entire variable domain, with the rest obtained from reference TRBV28 and TRBJ2-7, is as follows: DVKVTQSSRYLVKRTGEKVFLECVQDMDHENMFWYRQDPGLGLRLIYFSYDVKMKEKGDIPEGYSVSREKKERFSLILESASTNQTSMYLCASSRTDLGVQYFGPGTRLTVT.

The chain carries TRBV7-8 and TRBJ1-5; 8 bases agree with TRBD1. V lost 4 bases and J lost 2; bases outside the gene matches: 7. CDR3 size: 16 residues. Germline lookup yields CDR1 SGHVS and CDR2 FQNEAQ. CDR3 DNA sequence: TGTGCCAGCAGCTACGACAGGGGCGAGGGCAATCAGCCCCAGCATTTT. Its protein is CASSYDRGEGNQPQHF.

The rearrangement links TRBV6-1 to TRBJ2-1; maybe TRBD2 (6 bases). Deletions cut 3 bases from V and 0 bases from J, with 12 bases between. The CDR3 contains 16 residues. Germline assignment: CDR1 MNHNS and CDR2 SASEGT. CDR3 sequence reads: CASSDVGTPSYNEQFF. The CDR3 DNA sequence: TGTGCCAGCAGTGACGTGGGGACTCCCTCCTACAATGAGCAGTTCTTC.

This chain joins TRBV12-3 or TRBV12-4 and TRBJ1-6; D uncertain. The CDR3 length is 13 residues. V lost 2 bases and J 7 bases, leaving 6 bases between the germline ends. The CDR3 DNA follows: TGTGCCAGCAGTTTAAGAGGGAATTCACCCCTCCACTTT. Translating gives CASSLRGNSPLHF.

This clone came up once. CDR3 in amino acids: CASSTWTTQGDTQYF. The CDR3, as DNA: TGTGCCAGCTCAACCTGGACCACCCAGGGGGATACGCAGTATTTT. This chain connects TRBV18 to TRBJ2-3, with D perhaps matching TRBD1 (6 bases). This CDR3 is built from 15 residues. Trimming removed 5 bases from V and 6 bases from J, with 18 bases in between. Germline values: CDR1 KGHSH, CDR2 LQKENI.

This chain uses TRBV5-1 with TRBJ2-3, with 9 bases fitting TRBD2. V shed 7 bases and J 4 bases; nucleotides not matched to a gene: 4. Germline lookup yields CDR1 SGHRS and CDR2 YFSETQ. The CDR3 length is 13 residues. The CDR3 DNA follows: TGCGCCAGCGGGACTAGCCCGGCAGATACGCAGTATTTT. It yields the protein CASGTSPADTQYF. Filled out from reference TRBV5-1 and TRBJ2-3, the complete variable domain reads KAGVTQTPRYLIKTRGQQVTLSCSPISGHRSVSWYQQTPGQGLQFLFEYFSETQRNKGNFPGRFSGRQFSNSRSEMNVSTLELGDSALYLCASGTSPADTQYFGPGTRLTVL.

The V call is TRBV9, the J call TRBJ1-2; TRBD1 matches 7 bases. Per germline, CDR1 SGDLS and CDR2 YYNGEE. The CDR3 contains 15 residues. Unmatched junction bases numbered 8, after V lost 4 bases and J lost 2 bases. CDR3 bases: TGTGCCAGCAGCAAAGGGGGCAGGGAAAACTATGGCTACACCTTC. Protein product: CASSKGGRENYGYTF.

This clone was seen once. The V call is TRBV5-1, the J call TRBJ2-2, with TRBD2 identical over 7 bases. V was clipped by 7 bases and J by 2 bases; unmatched bases: 8. Germline CDR1 and CDR2: SGHRS and YFSETQ. CDR3 length: 15 residues. For the CDR3, the DNA is TGCGCCAGCTCCTCAGCGGGGATTAACACCGGGGAGCTGTTTTTT. It is translated as CASSSAGINTGELFF.

V and J are TRBV5-5 and TRBJ2-3; a weak D match, TRBD2 (6 bases). The CDR3 length is 15 residues. Trimming took off 1 base at V and 2 bases at J, with 11 bases between the two ends. Germline V gene lookup returns CDR1 SGHKS and CDR2 YYEKEE (reference sequence). CDR3 protein: CASSLPGTFTDTQYF. CDR3 nucleotide sequence: TGTGCCAGCAGCTTGCCCGGGACTTTCACAGATACGCAGTATTTT.

This rearrangement joins TRBV29-1 to TRBJ2-7, with 10 bases identical to TRBD1. V lost 5 bases, J lost 7 bases, and 5 bases stayed unmatched. CDR1 is SQVTM and CDR2 is ANQGSEA in the germline V gene. The CDR3 is 12 amino acids. The CDR3 here is CSVRQGAGEQYV. The CDR3 nucleotides are TGCAGCGTTAGACAGGGGGCAGGAGAGCAGTACGTC.

The V and J genes are TRBV29-1 and TRBJ1-4; no clear D. The CDR3 has 12 residues. V was clipped by 4 bases and J by 7 bases, with 10 bases between them. CDR1 is SQVTM, CDR2 ANQGSEA, per germline. CDR3 amino acids: CSVGRGGEKLFF. DNA for the CDR3: TGCAGCGTTGGGCGCGGTGGTGAAAAACTGTTTTTT.

The chain employs TRBV7-9 and TRBJ2-3; D is undetermined. This CDR3 is 11 amino acids long. V shed 5 bases and J shed 7 bases, with 7 bases lying between them. The germline V gene has CDR1 SEHNR and CDR2 FQNEAQ (reference sequence). This chain's CDR3 is CASSPLNTQYF. For the CDR3, the DNA is TGTGCCAGCAGCCCCCTTAATACGCAGTATTTT.

The chain links TRBV5-4 to TRBJ1-3; the D gene is possibly TRBD1 (5 bases). CDR1 SGHNT and CDR2 YYREEE come from the germline V gene (reference sequence). Trimming removed 0 bases from V and 2 bases from J, with 6 bases in between. This CDR3 region has 14 residues. Written as DNA, the CDR3 is TGTGCCAGCAGCTTGGTAGGGGCTGGAAACACCATATATTTT. Translated, it gives CASSLVGAGNTIYF. The full variable domain, with the rest looked up from reference TRBV5-4 and TRBJ1-3, is ETGVTQSPTHLIKTRGQQVTLRCSSQSGHNTVSWYQQALGQGPQFIFQYYREEENGRGNFPPRFSGLQFPNYSSELNVNALELDDSALYLCASSLVGAGNTIYFGEGSWLTVV.

This chain joins TRBV6-1 and TRBJ2-1; 11 positions match TRBD2. V lost 3 bases, J lost 4 bases, and 5 bases stayed unmatched. CDR3 length: 16 amino acids. Germline V gene sequence: CDR1 MNHNS, CDR2 SASEGT. The CDR3 DNA is TGTGCCAGCAGTGAGGTACTAGCGGGGGTATACAATGAGCAGTTCTTC. The encoded protein is CASSEVLAGVYNEQFF.

The chain links TRBV6-5 to TRBJ2-5; D may be TRBD1 (5 bases). The CDR3 totals 14 residues. CDR1 MNHEY and CDR2 SVGAGI come from the germline V gene. Trimming pared 2 bases from V and 3 bases from J, leaving 10 bases between. The CDR3 bases are TGTGCCAGCAGTTACCTGACAGCCAAAGAGACCCAGTACTTC. It encodes CASSYLTAKETQYF.

This CDR3 reads CASSPRQGGNQPQHF. CDR3 nucleotide sequence: TGTGCCAGCAGCCCCCGACAGGGTGGAAATCAGCCCCAGCATTTT. The gene calls are TRBV7-6 and TRBJ1-5, with 7 positions matching TRBD1. This CDR3 contains 15 residues. V gave up 5 bases and J gave up 4 bases; unmatched junction bases: 8. The V gene's germline CDR1 is SGHVS and CDR2 FNYEAQ.

The V and J genes are TRBV5-5 and TRBJ2-3, with TRBD2 identical over 16 bases. CDR1 and CDR2 from the germline V gene are SGHKS and YYEKEE (reference sequence). With V trimmed by 4 bases and J by 8 bases, 7 bases remained unmatched. The CDR3 length is 16 residues. CDR3 in amino acids: CASSTGTSGRGGTQYF. Written as DNA, the CDR3 is TGTGCCAGCAGCACCGGGACTAGCGGGAGGGGGGGTACGCAGTATTTT.

The chain combines TRBV7-2 with TRBJ1-4, with D possibly being TRBD1 (5 bases). Germline V lookup: CDR1 SGHTA, CDR2 FQGNSA. The CDR3 totals 15 residues. Trimming took off 4 bases at V and 5 bases at J, with 14 bases between the two ends. CDR3 sequence (DNA): TGTGCCAGCAGCTCGGGGCGGGGAGGGAATGAAAAACTGTTTTTT. As protein: CASSSGRGGNEKLFF. Full variable domain (missing parts from reference TRBV7-2 and TRBJ1-4): GAGVSQSPSNKVTEKGKDVELRCDPISGHTALYWYRQSLGQGLEFLIYFQGNSAPDKSGLPSDRFSAERTGGSVSTLTIQRTQQEDSAVYLCASSSGRGGNEKLFFGSGTQLSVL.